The rows below give T cell receptor beta chains drawn from one sample of a study of T cells in Graves' hyperthyroidism and ophthalmopathy. MiXCR, applied by TCRdb to the multiplex PCR reads, yields one record per CDR3 protein. The table includes 350,000 to 500,000 distinct CDR3 sequences, roughly 15% detected once. The specimen sequenced was blood. All receptors come from a woman under 30 with Graves' hyperthyroidism. Each CDR3 is given with its conserved first and last residue. The D gene is left open where the match is weak. Some rows have no size entry. The others give once, few or many, or a class for an expanded clone.

D: TRBD1; size: many; J: TRBJ1-1; V: TRBV2; DNA: TGTGCCAGCAATAGGATGGACAGGGGCGAAGCTTTCTTT; CDR3: CASNRMDRGEAFF
D: TRBD2; size: many; J: TRBJ2-7; V: TRBV28; DNA: TGTGCCAGCAGGACTCCGAGCGGGAGTTCCCTTTACGAGCAGTACTTC; CDR3: CASRTPSGSSLYEQYF
D: TRBD2; size: many; J: TRBJ2-3; V: TRBV7-9; DNA: TGTGCCAGCAGCTTAGGGGCGGGAGCCTTCGCAGATACGCAGTATTTT; CDR3: CASSLGAGAFADTQYF
D: -; size: -; J: TRBJ1-1; V: TRBV19; DNA: TGTGCCAGTAGTCCCGGCAGGGCCACTGAAGCTTTCTTT; CDR3: CASSPGRATEAFF
D: -; size: -; J: TRBJ1-1; V: TRBV29-1; DNA: TGCAGCGTTGGCCCCACTGAAGCTTTCTTT; CDR3: CSVGPTEAFF
D: -; size: -; J: TRBJ1-3; V: TRBV19; DNA: TGTGCCAGTAGTATGGGGGCAACGTCTGGAAACACCATATATTTT; CDR3: CASSMGATSGNTIYF
D: -; size: -; J: TRBJ2-3; V: TRBV7-2; DNA: TGTGCCAGCAGCCCATTGACTGTTTTAACAGATACGCAGTATTTT; CDR3: CASSPLTVLTDTQYF
D: -; size: many; J: TRBJ1-6; V: TRBV28; DNA: TGTGCCAGCAGGGAAGGATCACCGAATTCACCCCTCCACTTT; CDR3: CASREGSPNSPLHF
D: TRBD2; size: many; J: TRBJ2-7; V: TRBV5-1; DNA: TGCGCCAGCAGCGTTCTAGCGGGTAGCTCCTACGAGCAGTACTTC; CDR3: CASSVLAGSSYEQYF
D: -; size: many; J: TRBJ1-6; V: TRBV28; DNA: TGTGCCAGCAGTTACGATTCACCCCTCCACTTT; CDR3: CASSYDSPLHF
D: TRBD2; size: many; J: TRBJ2-5; V: TRBV4-1; DNA: TGCGCCAGCAGCCAAGGACTAGCGGGGGCGATGACCCAGTACTTC; CDR3: CASSQGLAGAMTQYF
D: TRBD2; size: many; J: TRBJ2-7; V: TRBV12-3/TRBV12-4; DNA: TGTGCCAGCAGTTTAGCGGTAGCGGGAGCCGGCCACGAGCAGTACTTC; CDR3: CASSLAVAGAGHEQYF
D: -; size: -; J: TRBJ1-1; V: TRBV7-9; DNA: TGTGCCAGCAGCTTAGGGGCAGGGCTTGACACTGAAGCTTTCTTT; CDR3: CASSLGAGLDTEAFF
D: -; size: few; J: TRBJ1-4; V: TRBV5-1; DNA: TGCGCCAGCAGCAACGGGAGGACTAATGAAAAACTGTTTTTT; CDR3: CASSNGRTNEKLFF
D: TRBD1; size: many; J: TRBJ1-1; V: TRBV30; DNA: TGTGCCTGGTTCCGGGACAGGGGAAGAGAGACTGAAGCTTTCTTT; CDR3: CAWFRDRGRETEAFF
D: TRBD1; size: many; J: TRBJ2-1; V: TRBV5-1; DNA: TGCGCCAGCAGCTTGTGGGGGACAGGGGGTAACAATGAGCAGTTCTTC; CDR3: CASSLWGTGGNNEQFF
D: TRBD1; size: many; J: TRBJ2-1; V: TRBV11-2; DNA: TGTGCCAGCAGCTTAGGACAGGGTCGCAATGAGCAGTTCTTC; CDR3: CASSLGQGRNEQFF
D: -; size: -; J: TRBJ2-5; V: TRBV28; DNA: TGTGCCAGCAGTTTACAGGGAAGGGAGTACTTC; CDR3: CASSLQGREYF
D: TRBD1; size: many; J: TRBJ2-2; V: TRBV6-5; DNA: TGTGCCAGCAGTTACCTTACAGGGGGCGGCACCGGGGAGCTGTTTTTT; CDR3: CASSYLTGGGTGELFF
D: -; size: many; J: TRBJ2-7; V: TRBV6-1; DNA: TGTGCCAGCTCCGAGGTGGTCGCCTCCGAGCAGTACTTC; CDR3: CASSEVVASEQYF
D: -; size: many; J: TRBJ2-1; V: TRBV30; DNA: TGTGCCTGGAGTCGAAACAATGAGCCCTTCTTC; CDR3: CAWSRNNEPFF
D: TRBD1; size: -; J: TRBJ2-7; V: TRBV6-2/TRBV6-3; DNA: TGTGCCAGCAGGGTTTTGGGACAGGGAACCTACGAGCAGTACTTC; CDR3: CASRVLGQGTYEQYF
D: -; size: few; J: TRBJ2-6; V: TRBV20-1; DNA: TGCAGTGCTAGAAGGGATGTGGGGGCCAACGTCCTGACTTTC; CDR3: CSARRDVGANVLTF
D: TRBD1; size: few; J: TRBJ1-5; V: TRBV6-1; DNA: TGTGCCAGCAGTTCTGGCTGGGGACAGCATAATCAGCCCCAGCATTTT; CDR3: CASSSGWGQHNQPQHF
D: -; size: many; J: TRBJ2-5; V: TRBV28; DNA: TGTGCCACCACCGGCACAGAGACGAGAGAGACCCAGTACTTC; CDR3: CATTGTETRETQYF
D: TRBD1; size: many; J: TRBJ2-7; V: TRBV28; DNA: TGTGCCAGCAGACCTCGGACAGGGAACAACGAGCAGTACTTC; CDR3: CASRPRTGNNEQYF
D: -; size: many; J: TRBJ2-7; V: TRBV13; DNA: TGTGCCAGCAGCCGTACGAAGGGGTTGTCCTACGAGCAGTACTTC; CDR3: CASSRTKGLSYEQYF